This TCR beta chain stems from a study of cytomegalovirus exposure and HLA in healthy donors. Germline assignment: CDR1 SGHRS and CDR2 YFSETQ. The CDR3 runs 15 residues. V lost 6 bases, J lost 2 bases, and 6 bases stayed unmatched. The PCR employed 60 Vbeta primers together with 13 Jbeta primers. TCRdb's copy holds only in-frame clones and misses some; the assay was immunoSEQ multiplex PCR. The data hold 55,000 to 85,000 clones, with about two thirds observed a single time. The sequencing input was PBMCs. The clonotype originates from a woman in her forties in good health and CMV-seropositive. The V call is TRBV5-1, the J call TRBJ2-3, with TRBD2 matching over 10 bases. The CDR3 here is CASTPAGGNTDTQYF. CDR3 DNA sequence: TGCGCCAGCACTCCAGCGGGGGGGAACACAGATACGCAGTATTTT.